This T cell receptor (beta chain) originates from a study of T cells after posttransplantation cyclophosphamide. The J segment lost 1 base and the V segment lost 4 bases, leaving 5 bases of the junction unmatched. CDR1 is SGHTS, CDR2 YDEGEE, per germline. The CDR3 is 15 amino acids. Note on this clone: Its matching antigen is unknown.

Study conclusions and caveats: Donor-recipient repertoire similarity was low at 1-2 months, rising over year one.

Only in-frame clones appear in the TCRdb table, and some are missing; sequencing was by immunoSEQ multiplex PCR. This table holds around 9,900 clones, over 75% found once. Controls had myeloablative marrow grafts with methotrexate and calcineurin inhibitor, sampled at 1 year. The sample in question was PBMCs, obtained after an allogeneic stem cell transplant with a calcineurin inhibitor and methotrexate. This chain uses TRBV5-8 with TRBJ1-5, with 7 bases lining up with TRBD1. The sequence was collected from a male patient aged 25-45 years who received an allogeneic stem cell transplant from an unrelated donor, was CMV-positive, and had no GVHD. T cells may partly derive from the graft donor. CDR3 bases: TGTGCCAGCAGCCCCGGACAGGTCAGCAATCAGCCCCAGCATTTT. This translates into CASSPGQVSNQPQHF.